What follows are 20 T cell receptor beta chains derived from one specimen sequenced in a study of human T cells and chemical hapten exposure. TCRdb called the RACE reads again in MiXCR, with one record for every CDR3 protein. The data show some 300,000 distinct CDR3 sequences, over 5% seen once. Time point specified: pre-sensitization, week 0. Treatment here: therapeutic diphenylcyclopropenone sensitization with weekly scalp DPC. Sequenced material: whole blood, taken in connection with sensitization to the hapten diphenylcyclopropenone (DPC). Receptors were obtained from a woman aged 18-29 years with alopecia areata. Some clones in this sample may be carry-over from other donors' samples.

This clonotype occurred many times. The J gene is TRBJ1-1, the V gene TRBV6-6; no clear D gene. Germline V lookup: CDR1 MNHNY, CDR2 SVGAGI (reference sequence). The CDR3 totals 12 residues. V was cut by 2 bases and J by 7 bases, with 8 bases left in between. This CDR3 is CASSYSGFEAFF. CDR3 sequence (DNA): TGTGCCAGCAGTTACAGTGGGTTTGAAGCTTTCTTT.

This clonotype was counted ten times or more. The chain combines TRBV9 with TRBJ1-4; the D gene is possibly TRBD1 (5 bases). Germline lookup yields CDR1 SGDLS and CDR2 YYNGEE. This CDR3 comprises 15 residues. Trimming stripped 0 bases from V and 3 bases from J, with 9 bases between. In nucleotides, the CDR3 is TGTGCCAGCAGCGTAGATCAGGGCCCTAATGAAAAACTGTTTTTT. Its translation: CASSVDQGPNEKLFF.

This clonotype was observed a few times. The rearrangement uses TRBV25-1 and TRBJ2-3, with D possibly TRBD1 on 6 matching bases. The CDR3 contains 15 residues. Germline CDR1 is MGHDK and CDR2 is SYGVNS. Trimming stripped 5 bases from V and 0 bases from J, with 12 bases between. The CDR3 DNA sequence: TGTGCCAGCAGTACCGTGGACAGAAGCACAGATACGCAGTATTTT. Translation gives CASSTVDRSTDTQYF.

In its sample, this clonotype was seen many times. The chain carries TRBV7-2 and TRBJ1-3, with D perhaps matching TRBD1 (5 bases). Trimming took off 6 bases at V and 0 bases at J, with 9 bases between the two ends. Germline CDR1 is SGHTA and CDR2 is FQGNSA. The CDR3 consists of 14 residues. As DNA, the CDR3 is TGTGCCAGCAGTCGACAGCCCTCTGGAAACACCATATATTTT. Translation gives CASSRQPSGNTIYF.

This clonotype turned up a few times. The chain has TRBV3-1 and TRBJ2-1, with D maybe TRBD1 (6 bases). V lost 2 bases and J lost 3, with 17 bases in between. The CDR3 runs 17 residues. CDR1 is LGHDT, CDR2 YNNKEL, per germline (reference sequence). CDR3 sequence: CASSQNEQGRNYNEQFF. The CDR3 DNA sequence: TGTGCCAGCAGCCAAAATGAACAGGGAAGGAACTACAATGAGCAGTTCTTC.

This clonotype has only a few counts. V is TRBV14 and J is TRBJ2-6; 12 bases agree with TRBD1. The V and J ends lost 6 bases and 4 bases, in that order; junction bases with no gene match: 13. This CDR3 comprises 19 residues. From germline, CDR1 is SGHDN and CDR2 FVKESK. As DNA, the CDR3 is TGTGCCAGCAGTTGGTTGCCGGGACAGGGGGCAGAGGGGGCCAACGTCCTGACTTTC. Amino acids: CASSWLPGQGAEGANVLTF.

This clonotype was recorded a few times. The chain uses TRBV7-9 and TRBJ1-1; D is unresolved. This CDR3 region has 15 residues. Per germline, CDR1 SEHNR and CDR2 FQNEAQ (reference sequence). V was clipped by 3 bases and J by 1 base, with 12 bases between them. Written as DNA, the CDR3 is TGTGCCAGCAGCTTTTACCAGGCCCAGAACACTGAAGCTTTCTTT. It codes for CASSFYQAQNTEAFF.

This clonotype was counted many times. The chain uses TRBV7-2 and TRBJ2-3; D may be TRBD1 (6 bases). Germline CDR1 SGHTA, CDR2 FQGNSA. The CDR3 consists of 13 residues. Trimming stripped 6 bases from V and 4 bases from J, with 11 bases between. This CDR3 is CASRFTGSDTQYF. CDR3 bases: TGTGCCAGCAGGTTTACAGGGTCAGATACGCAGTATTTT.

This clonotype was seen repeatedly, ten times or more. The chain is built from TRBV5-6 and TRBJ1-1; D perhaps matches TRBD1 (6 bases). CDR1 is SGHDT, CDR2 YYEEEE, per germline. CDR3 length: 16 amino acids. V lost 4 bases and J lost 0, with 16 bases in between. This chain's CDR3 is CASSPMLGAMNTEAFF. The CDR3 DNA sequence: TGTGCCAGCAGCCCTATGCTGGGGGCTATGAACACTGAAGCTTTCTTT.

This clonotype appeared a few times. The CDR3, as DNA: TGTGCCAGCAGCTTAGCGGACTTTGGTCAGCCCCAGCATTTT. Its translation: CASSLADFGQPQHF. This chain uses TRBV7-8 with TRBJ1-5; D is unresolved. CDR1 is SGHVS, CDR2 FQNEAQ, per germline. The CDR3 has 14 amino acids. Trimming left V 0 bases short and J 6 bases short, with 9 bases between.

The table lists this clonotype with a few counts. The chain employs TRBV9 and TRBJ2-1, with a tentative D call TRBD2 (5 bases). V dropped 0 bases and J dropped 6 bases, with 13 bases sitting between them. Germline CDR1 SGDLS, CDR2 YYNGEE. The CDR3 covers 15 residues. Here the CDR3 DNA reads TGTGCCAGCAGCGTAGGGCGGAGAGGGAGCAATGAGCAGTTCTTC. Translation: CASSVGRRGSNEQFF.

This clonotype was seen a handful of times. The chain links TRBV6-1 to TRBJ1-2; unclear D gene. Trimming removed 8 bases at V and 7 bases at J, with 11 bases between. The CDR3 runs to 11 residues. Germline CDR1 and CDR2: MNHNS and SASEGT. The CDR3 loop reads CASRGFGGYTF. The CDR3 DNA sequence: TGTGCCAGCCGGGGATTCGGTGGCTACACCTTC.

The chain combines TRBV5-1 with TRBJ2-2; possible D gene TRBD1, 6 bases. Trimming pared 2 bases from V and 2 bases from J, leaving 13 bases between. The V gene's germline CDR1 is SGHRS and CDR2 YFSETQ. The CDR3 runs to 16 residues. Written as DNA, the CDR3 is TGCGCCAGCAGCTTACAGGGTTTTCGTAACACCGGGGAGCTGTTTTTT. As protein: CASSLQGFRNTGELFF.

This clonotype has ten or more counts. The genes are TRBV21-1 and TRBJ2-3. TRBV21-1 is termed a pseudogene. There are 15 residues in the CDR3. CDR3 coding DNA: TGTGCCAGCAGCAAAGTTCACTATCCACGCGATACGCAGTATTTT. Its protein product is CASSKVHYPRDTQYF.

The genes are TRBV28 and TRBJ1-6; unclear D gene. This CDR3 is built from 12 residues. Germline V gene sequence: CDR1 MDHEN, CDR2 SYDVKM. Trimming took 8 bases from V and 11 from J, leaving 13 bases between them. The CDR3 sequence is CASSLGSTPLHF. The CDR3 region has the DNA TGTGCCAGCTCCCTGGGTTCGACACCCCTCCACTTT. The full variable domain, completed using reference TRBV28 and TRBJ1-6, is DVKVTQSSRYLVKRTGEKVFLECVQDMDHENMFWYRQDPGLGLRLIYFSYDVKMKEKGDIPEGYSVSREKKERFSLILESASTNQTSMYLCASSLGSTPLHFGNGTRLTVT.

The V gene is TRBV3-1, the J gene TRBJ2-6, with D possibly matching TRBD1 (5 bases). V was trimmed by 1 base and J by 0 bases, leaving 13 bases between them. This CDR3 comprises 18 residues. Per the germline V gene, CDR1 is LGHDT and CDR2 is YNNKEL (reference sequence). CDR3 DNA sequence: TGTGCCAGCAGCCAAGGGACAACGGGCCACTCTGGGGCCAACGTCCTGACTTTC. Its protein is CASSQGTTGHSGANVLTF.

At least ten counts were recorded for this clonotype. Here the CDR3 DNA reads TGTGCCAGCAGTCGGACAGGGGGCTTGGGCAATCAGCCCCAGCATTTT. Amino acids: CASSRTGGLGNQPQHF. The chain joins TRBV6-5 to TRBJ1-5; 11 bases agree with TRBD1. Looked up from germline, CDR1 is MNHEY and CDR2 is SVGAGI. The V and J ends lost 5 bases and 2 bases, in that order; junction bases with no gene match: 5. The length of the CDR3 is 16 residues.

This clonotype was seen many times. This chain connects TRBV6-6 to TRBJ2-1; 9 nucleotides align to TRBD1. Germline V gene sequence: CDR1 MNHNY, CDR2 SVGAGI (reference sequence). Trimming took 5 bases from V and 5 from J; bases not matched to a gene: 4. This CDR3 is built from 14 residues. CDR3 sequence reads: CASSQDRGNNEQFF. Written as DNA, the CDR3 is TGTGCCAGCAGTCAGGACAGGGGAAACAATGAGCAGTTCTTC.

This clonotype was observed a few times. V and J are TRBV28 and TRBJ1-4; maybe TRBD1 (6 bases). V was cut by 4 bases and J by 4 bases, with 22 bases left in between. This CDR3 has 18 residues. Germline loops: CDR1 MDHEN, CDR2 SYDVKM. The chain's CDR3 is CASSYLFGGQGDNEKLFF. In nucleotides, the CDR3 is TGTGCCAGCAGTTACCTGTTTGGGGGGCAAGGGGATAATGAAAAACTGTTTTTT.

This clonotype was found a few times. J is TRBJ1-1 and V is TRBV4-3, with D possibly being TRBD1 (6 bases). The V gene's germline CDR1 is LGHNA and CDR2 YSLEER. V shed 0 bases and J shed 3 bases, with 20 bases lying between them. This CDR3 is 18 amino acids long. Here the CDR3 reads CASSQEIGAGAVYTEAFF. CDR3 bases: TGCGCCAGCAGCCAAGAAATAGGGGCAGGGGCCGTTTACACTGAAGCTTTCTTT.